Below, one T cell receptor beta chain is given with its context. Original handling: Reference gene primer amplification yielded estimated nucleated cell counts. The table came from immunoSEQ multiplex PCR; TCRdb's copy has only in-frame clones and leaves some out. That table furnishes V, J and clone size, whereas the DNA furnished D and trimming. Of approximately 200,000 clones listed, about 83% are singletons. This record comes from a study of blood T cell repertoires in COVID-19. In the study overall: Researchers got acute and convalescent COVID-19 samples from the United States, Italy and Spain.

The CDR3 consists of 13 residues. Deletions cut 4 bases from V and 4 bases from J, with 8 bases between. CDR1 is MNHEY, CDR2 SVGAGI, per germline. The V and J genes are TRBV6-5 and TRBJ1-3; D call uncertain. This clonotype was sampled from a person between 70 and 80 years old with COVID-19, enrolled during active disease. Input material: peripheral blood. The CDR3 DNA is TGTGCCAGCAGTTCCCTCCTGGGAAACACCATATATTTT. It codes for CASSSLLGNTIYF.